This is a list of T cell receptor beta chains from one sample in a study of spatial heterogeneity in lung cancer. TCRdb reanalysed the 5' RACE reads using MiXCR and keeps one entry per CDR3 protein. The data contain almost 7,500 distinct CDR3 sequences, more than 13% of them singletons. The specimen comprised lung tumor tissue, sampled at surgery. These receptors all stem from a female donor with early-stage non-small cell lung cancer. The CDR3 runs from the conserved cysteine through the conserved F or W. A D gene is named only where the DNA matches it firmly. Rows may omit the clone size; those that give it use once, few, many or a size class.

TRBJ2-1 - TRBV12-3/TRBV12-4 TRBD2 CASSPTASGSSNEQFF TGTGCCAGCAGCCCGACAGCTAGCGGGAGCAGCAATGAGCAGTTCTTC
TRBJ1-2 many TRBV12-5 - CASADDRESSHNYGYTF TGTGCTAGTGCCGACGACCGAGAGTCTAGTCATAACTATGGCTACACCTTC
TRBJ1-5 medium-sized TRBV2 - CASSEALPGHSNQPQHF TGTGCCAGCAGTGAAGCGCTTCCGGGCCATAGCAATCAGCCCCAGCATTTT
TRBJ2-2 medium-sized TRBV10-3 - CATSRAGNTGELFF TGTGCCACCTCTCGGGCGGGTAACACCGGGGAGCTGTTTTTT
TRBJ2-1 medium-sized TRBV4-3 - CASSQGRGSYNEQFF TGCGCCAGCAGCCAAGGACGGGGGTCCTACAATGAGCAGTTCTTC
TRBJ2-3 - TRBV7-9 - CASGTLTSTDTQYF TGTGCCAGCGGGACTTTAACTAGCACAGATACGCAGTATTTT
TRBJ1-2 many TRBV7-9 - CASSYLMTGSRGYTF TGTGCCAGCAGCTATCTCATGACTGGTTCTCGAGGCTACACCTTC
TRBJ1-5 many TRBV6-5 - CASSYSPTGNQPQHF TGTGCCAGCAGTTACTCGCCCACTGGCAATCAGCCCCAGCATTTT
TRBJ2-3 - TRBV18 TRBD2 CASSPGTSGTDTQYF TGTGCCAGCTCCCCCGGGACTAGCGGCACAGATACGCAGTATTTT
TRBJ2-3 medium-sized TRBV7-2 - CASSPIPNRRDTQYF TGTGCCAGCAGCCCCATCCCAAATAGGCGGGATACGCAGTATTTT
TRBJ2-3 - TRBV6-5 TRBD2 CASSSLAGGLADTQYF TGTGCCAGCAGTTCGTTAGCGGGAGGGCTGGCAGATACGCAGTATTTT
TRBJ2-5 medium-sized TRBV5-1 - CASSLRQAAETQYF TGCGCCAGCAGCTTGAGGCAGGCGGCGGAGACCCAGTACTTC
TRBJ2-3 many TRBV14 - CASSQGWTDTQYF TGTGCCAGCAGCCAAGGTTGGACAGATACGCAGTATTTT
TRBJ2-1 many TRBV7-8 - CASSYRRSNEQFF TGTGCCAGCAGCTATAGGCGAAGCAATGAGCAGTTCTTC
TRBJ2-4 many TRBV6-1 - CASSDIGIQYF TGTGCCAGCAGTGACATTGGCATTCAGTACTTC
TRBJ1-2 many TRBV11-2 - CASSFQGIGGYTF TGTGCCAGCAGCTTTCAGGGTATAGGTGGCTACACCTTC
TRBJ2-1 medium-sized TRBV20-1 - CSARPLLSSYNEQFF TGCAGTGCACGTCCCCTCTTAAGCTCCTACAATGAGCAGTTCTTC
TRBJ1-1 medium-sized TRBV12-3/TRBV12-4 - CASRRVYTEAFF TGTGCCAGCAGGAGGGTTTACACTGAAGCTTTCTTT
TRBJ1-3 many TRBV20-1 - CSAADRGTSGNTIYF TGCAGTGCCGCAGATCGGGGGACGAGTGGAAACACCATATATTTT
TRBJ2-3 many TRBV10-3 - CAISSSGDTQYF TGTGCCATCAGCAGTTCGGGGGATACGCAGTATTTT
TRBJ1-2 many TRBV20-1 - CSASGINYGYTF TGCAGTGCTAGCGGGATTAACTATGGCTACACCTTC
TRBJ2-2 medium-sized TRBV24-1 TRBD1 CATSDTNRGRNTGELFF TGTGCCACCAGTGACACAAACAGGGGAAGGAACACCGGGGAGCTGTTTTTT
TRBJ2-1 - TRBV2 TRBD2 CASGTSGYSAGEQFF TGTGCCAGCGGGACTAGCGGCTACTCTGCCGGTGAGCAGTTCTTC
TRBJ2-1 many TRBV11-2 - CASSAGRSSYNEQFF TGTGCCAGCAGTGCGGGGCGTAGCTCCTACAATGAGCAGTTCTTC
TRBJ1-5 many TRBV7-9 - CASTGDHDQPQHF TGTGCCAGCACGGGGGACCATGATCAGCCCCAGCATTTT
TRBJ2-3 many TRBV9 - CASSVGRTVTDTQYF TGTGCCAGCAGCGTAGGCCGGACAGTCACAGATACGCAGTATTTT
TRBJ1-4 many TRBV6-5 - CASRKVGRRNEKLFF TGTGCCAGCAGAAAAGTGGGCAGAAGAAATGAAAAACTGTTTTTT
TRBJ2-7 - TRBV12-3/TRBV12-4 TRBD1 CASSRTGGMSYEQYF TGTGCCAGCAGCCGGACAGGGGGCATGAGCTACGAGCAGTACTTC
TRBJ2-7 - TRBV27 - CASSPLLGGGDEQYF TGTGCCAGCAGTCCCCTGCTTGGTGGCGGTGACGAGCAGTACTTC
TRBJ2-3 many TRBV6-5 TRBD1 CASSRSGQGADTQYF TGTGCCAGCAGTCGTAGTGGACAGGGGGCAGATACGCAGTATTTT
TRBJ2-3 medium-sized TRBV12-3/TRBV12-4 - CASSLTDTQYF TGTGCCAGCAGTTTAACAGATACGCAGTATTTT
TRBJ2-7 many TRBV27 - CASSLFAGAAEQYF TGTGCCAGCAGTTTATTTGCAGGGGCAGCCGAGCAGTACTTC
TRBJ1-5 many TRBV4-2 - CASSLEGGVNQPQHF TGTGCCAGCAGCCTCGAGGGGGGGGTTAATCAGCCCCAGCATTTT
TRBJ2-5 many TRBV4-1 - CASSPWGYQETQYF TGCGCCAGCAGCCCTTGGGGATACCAAGAGACCCAGTACTTC
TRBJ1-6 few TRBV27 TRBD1 CASSSIQGRGSPLHF TGTGCCAGCAGTTCCATACAGGGGAGGGGATCACCCCTCCACTTT
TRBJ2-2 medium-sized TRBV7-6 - CASSLGSGQTNTGELFF TGTGCCAGCAGCTTAGGATCGGGACAAACGAACACCGGGGAGCTGTTTTTT
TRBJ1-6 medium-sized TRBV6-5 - CASARGGQSYNSPLHF TGTGCCAGCGCACGCGGGGGTCAATCCTATAATTCACCCCTCCACTTT
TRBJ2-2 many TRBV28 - CASSLSPENTGELFF TGTGCCAGCAGTTTAAGCCCAGAGAACACCGGGGAGCTGTTTTTT
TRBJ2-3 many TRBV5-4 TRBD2 CASSPGLAKNTQYF TGTGCCAGCAGTCCGGGACTAGCGAAAAATACGCAGTATTTT
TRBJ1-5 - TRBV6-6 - CASSVTGNNQPQHF TGTGCCAGCAGTGTGACAGGAAACAATCAGCCCCAGCATTTT
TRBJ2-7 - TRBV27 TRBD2 CASSLGRASGGYEQYF TGTGCCAGCAGTTTAGGGCGGGCTAGCGGGGGCTACGAGCAGTACTTC
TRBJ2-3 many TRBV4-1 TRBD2 CASSPTTSGGADTQYF TGCGCCAGCAGCCCAACGACTAGCGGGGGCGCAGATACGCAGTATTTT
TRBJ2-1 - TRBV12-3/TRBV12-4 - CASSPTANEQFF TGTGCCAGCAGTCCTACCGCCAATGAGCAGTTCTTC
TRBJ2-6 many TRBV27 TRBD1 CASSPPGQGAGGANVLTF TGTGCCAGCAGTCCCCCGGGACAGGGGGCCGGTGGGGCCAACGTCCTGACTTTC
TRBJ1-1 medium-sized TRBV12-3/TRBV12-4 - CASTKAENTEAFF TGTGCCAGCACCAAGGCGGAGAACACTGAAGCTTTCTTT
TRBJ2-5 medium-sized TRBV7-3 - CASSLSPGRGGETQYF TGTGCCAGCAGCTTATCCCCCGGGCGGGGAGGAGAGACCCAGTACTTC
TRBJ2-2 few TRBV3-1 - CASSQRVVRKELFF TGTGCCAGCAGCCAGAGAGTAGTTAGGAAGGAGCTGTTTTTT
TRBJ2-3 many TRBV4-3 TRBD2 CASSQVLAGGRGTDTQYF TGCGCCAGCAGCCAAGTCCTAGCGGGGGGGCGGGGCACAGATACGCAGTATTTT
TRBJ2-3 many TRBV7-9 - CASSLAYGRDTQYF TGTGCCAGCAGCTTAGCTTACGGAAGAGATACGCAGTATTTT
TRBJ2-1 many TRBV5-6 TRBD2 CASKLWGGNEQFF TGTGCCAGCAAGCTGTGGGGGGGGAATGAGCAGTTCTTC
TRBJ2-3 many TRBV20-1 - CSASKAAGPVDTDTQYF TGCAGTGCTAGTAAGGCTGCGGGGCCAGTCGACACAGATACGCAGTATTTT
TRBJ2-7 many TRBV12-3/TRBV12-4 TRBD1 CASSLGYRDRAYEQYF TGTGCCAGCAGTTTGGGGTACCGGGACAGAGCCTACGAGCAGTACTTC
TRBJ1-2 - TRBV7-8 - CANIGGKGSYGYTF TGTGCCAACATAGGAGGGAAGGGATCTTATGGCTACACCTTC
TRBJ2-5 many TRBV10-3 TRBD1 CAIGRQGLGHRETQYF TGTGCCATCGGTAGACAGGGATTGGGCCATCGGGAGACCCAGTACTTC
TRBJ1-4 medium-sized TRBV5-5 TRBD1 CASSSQRQGLNEKLFF TGTGCCAGCAGCTCGCAACGACAGGGGCTTAATGAAAAACTGTTTTTT
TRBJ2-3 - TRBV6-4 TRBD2 CASSPEAGGTDTQYF TGTGCCAGCAGTCCCGAAGCGGGAGGCACAGATACGCAGTATTTT
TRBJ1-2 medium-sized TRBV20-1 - CSAPIRGRVYTF TGCAGTGCTCCAATTAGGGGAAGAGTCTACACCTTC
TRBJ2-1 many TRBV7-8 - CASSLGTFYNEQFF TGTGCCAGCAGCTTAGGGACTTTCTACAATGAGCAGTTCTTC
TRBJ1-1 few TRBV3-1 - CASSQDPGLNTEAFF TGTGCCAGCAGCCAAGACCCCGGACTGAACACTGAAGCTTTCTTT